This T cell receptor (beta chain) was profiled in a study of blood T cell repertoires in COVID-19. Clones were read by immunoSEQ multiplex PCR, and TCRdb kept only the in-frame ones, dropping some. In the table there are more than 250,000 clones, 88% of which are singletons. Input material: peripheral blood. This sequence was found in a human donor in a cohort sampled during active COVID-19.

The CDR3, as DNA: TGTGCCAGCAGTGAAGTGTCCAGGGCTTCCTACGAGCAGTACTTC. Protein sequence: CASSEVSRASYEQYF. The rearrangement joins TRBV6-1 to TRBJ2-7, with D perhaps matching TRBD1 (5 bases). The CDR3 runs 15 residues. Per the germline V gene, CDR1 is MNHNS and CDR2 is SASEGT. The germline V and J ends were trimmed by 1 base and 1 base, with 11 bases remaining between them.